These 15 T cell receptor beta chains came from one sample sequenced in a study of radiation and T cells in renal cell carcinoma. Here immunoSEQ multiplex PCR was the method, and the copy in TCRdb shows in-frame clones only, minus some. Of about 150,000 clones listed, over 80% were seen once; the top ten hold 13%. Sample time point: blood 2 weeks post-SBRT. The treatment was: 15 Gy SBRT to primary tumor, nephrectomy 4 weeks later. The sequences come from blood, collected from a patient whose treatment included radiotherapy and nephrectomy. These receptors were obtained from a woman aged 45 to 65 with renal cell carcinoma.

This chain uses TRBV7-9 with TRBJ2-1; TRBD1 agrees at 9 bases. Germline CDR1 and CDR2: SEHNR and FQNEAQ (reference sequence). This CDR3 has 16 residues. V lost 3 bases to trimming and J lost 3 bases; unmatched junction nucleotides: 6. This CDR3 reads CASSFGGTGIYNEQFF. CDR3 DNA: TGTGCCAGCAGCTTTGGGGGGACAGGGATCTACAATGAGCAGTTCTTC.

This rearrangement joins TRBV5-1 to TRBJ2-3; 14 positions match TRBD2. V shed 4 bases, J shed 6 bases, and the junction held 7 bases outside the gene matches. Germline values: CDR1 SGHRS, CDR2 YFSETQ. This CDR3 contains 16 residues. The CDR3 sequence: CASSPGLAGDLDTQYF. DNA for the CDR3: TGCGCCAGCAGCCCGGGACTAGCGGGGGACTTGGATACGCAGTATTTT.

The chain joins TRBV5-1 to TRBJ1-1; weak D call: TRBD1 (6 bases). This CDR3 has 15 residues. Germline V gives CDR1 SGHRS, CDR2 YFSETQ. The ends were cut back, 2 bases at V and 4 bases at J, with 15 bases in the middle. CDR3 DNA: TGCGCCAGCAGCTTACAGGGAGGAGGCGGCACTGAAGCTTTCTTT. Translation gives CASSLQGGGGTEAFF.

This chain uses TRBV5-1 with TRBJ2-3, with 10 bases lining up with TRBD2. This CDR3 contains 13 residues. Trimming at V came to 4 bases and at J to 9 bases, leaving 5 bases not matched to a gene. Germline lookup yields CDR1 SGHRS and CDR2 YFSETQ. The CDR3 DNA reads as TGCGCCAGCAGCAGCGGGGGGGGACGCACGCAGTATTTT. It specifies CASSSGGGRTQYF.

The chain joins TRBV5-1 to TRBJ2-2, with TRBD1 matching 7 bases. Trimming cost V 0 bases and J 4 bases; bases outside gene matches: 0. The CDR3 loop spans 14 amino acids. Germline CDR1 is SGHRS and CDR2 is YFSETQ. DNA for the CDR3: TGCGCCAGCAGCTTGGGACAGGGCACCGGGGAGCTGTTTTTT. Its translation: CASSLGQGTGELFF.

This rearrangement joins TRBV19 to TRBJ2-5, with no clear D. The ends were cut back, 1 base at V and 5 bases at J, with 8 bases in the middle. CDR1 is LNHDA and CDR2 is SQIVND in the germline V gene (reference sequence). The CDR3 contains 13 residues. CDR3 in amino acids: CASSIADGETQYF. The DNA of the CDR3 is TGTGCCAGTAGTATAGCTGACGGGGAGACCCAGTACTTC.

The CDR3 bases are TGTGCCAGTAGCTATAGCGGGGAGTACATTCAGTACTTC. It encodes CASSYSGEYIQYF. The rearrangement links TRBV19 to TRBJ2-4, with 8 bases fitting TRBD2. V lost 6 bases to trimming and J lost 8 bases; unmatched junction nucleotides: 6. In germline, CDR1 is LNHDA, CDR2 SQIVND (reference sequence). This CDR3 has 13 residues.

V is TRBV15 and J is TRBJ1-5; 7 bases line up with TRBD1. V lost 0 bases, J lost 4 bases, and 6 bases stayed unmatched. Germline CDR1 reads LNHNV; CDR2 reads YYDKDF (reference sequence). The CDR3 extends over 16 amino acids. CDR3 DNA sequence: TGTGCCACCAGCAGAGATCCTGGCAGGGGGAATCAGCCCCAGCATTTT. This encodes CATSRDPGRGNQPQHF.

The chain has TRBV9 and TRBJ1-1; a possible D gene is TRBD1 (6 bases). The CDR3 is 17 residues long. V lost 0 bases and J lost 0, with 15 bases in between. The V gene's germline CDR1 is SGDLS and CDR2 YYNGEE. This CDR3 reads CASSVGTRGGLNTEAFF. As DNA, the CDR3 is TGTGCCAGCAGCGTAGGAACCAGGGGAGGCCTGAACACTGAAGCTTTCTTT. The full variable domain, its missing parts supplied by reference TRBV9 and TRBJ1-1, is DSGVTQTPKHLITATGQRVTLRCSPRSGDLSVYWYQQSLDQGLQFLIQYYNGEERAKGNILERFSAQQFPDLHSELNLSSLELGDSALYFCASSVGTRGGLNTEAFFGQGTRLTVV.

The CDR3 DNA reads TGTGCCAGCAAAGGACCGAACACAGATACGCAGTATTTT. This encodes CASKGPNTDTQYF. V usage is TRBV2 and J usage is TRBJ2-3; D unresolved. Germline V gene sequence: CDR1 SNHLY, CDR2 FYNNEI. V lost 7 bases to trimming and J lost 2 bases, with 10 bases between them. The CDR3 is made up of 13 amino acids.

V and J are TRBV19 and TRBJ1-6; D perhaps matches TRBD1 (6 bases). Trimming cost V 7 bases and J 8 bases, with 18 bases left between them. The CDR3 is 15 amino acids. The germline CDR1 and CDR2 sequences are LNHDA and SQIVND (reference sequence). CDR3 sequence: CASKLDSGSDSPLHF. CDR3 nucleotide sequence: TGTGCCAGTAAGTTGGACAGTGGGAGTGATTCACCCCTCCACTTT.

This chain connects TRBV6-1 to TRBJ2-7; possible D gene TRBD2, 7 bases. The germline gives CDR1 MNHNS, CDR2 SASEGT. This CDR3 spans 16 amino acids. V lost 3 bases, J lost 6 bases, and 21 bases lay in between. This chain's CDR3 is CASSDFRGARGSEQYF. The CDR3 nucleotides read TGTGCCAGCAGTGACTTCCGGGGGGCCCGAGGGAGCGAGCAGTACTTC.

The rearrangement uses TRBV5-8 and TRBJ1-1, with D unclear. The CDR3 has 14 residues. Trimming cost V 0 bases and J 5 bases, with 11 bases left between them. Germline loops: CDR1 SGHTS, CDR2 YDEGEE. Here the CDR3 DNA reads TGTGCCAGCAGCTTGGGATGGCGGAGGACTGAAGCTTTCTTT. Translation gives CASSLGWRRTEAFF.

The chain links TRBV5-1 to TRBJ2-1; 9 bases map to TRBD1. This CDR3 spans 14 amino acids. Losses at the gene ends were 4 bases for V and 6 bases for J; bases not matched to a gene: 5. In germline, CDR1 is SGHRS, CDR2 YFSETQ. The CDR3 DNA sequence: TGCGCCAGCAGCCCTGGGACAGGGAGCAATGAGCAGTTCTTC. Translated, it gives CASSPGTGSNEQFF.

The chain recombines TRBV19 with TRBJ1-2; no definite D call. The CDR3 has 15 amino acids. Germline CDR1 and CDR2: LNHDA and SQIVND (reference sequence). The V gene lost 1 base and the J gene lost 4 bases, with 13 bases spanning the gap. The CDR3 here is CASSIARGWGYGYTF. The CDR3 bases are TGTGCCAGTAGTATAGCCCGGGGTTGGGGCTATGGCTACACCTTC. The whole variable domain, filled in from reference TRBV19 and TRBJ1-2, reads DGGITQSPKYLFRKEGQNVTLSCEQNLNHDAMYWYRQDPGQGLRLIYYSQIVNDFQKGDIAEGYSVSREKKESFPLTVTSAQKNPTAFYLCASSIARGWGYGYTFGSGTRLTVV.